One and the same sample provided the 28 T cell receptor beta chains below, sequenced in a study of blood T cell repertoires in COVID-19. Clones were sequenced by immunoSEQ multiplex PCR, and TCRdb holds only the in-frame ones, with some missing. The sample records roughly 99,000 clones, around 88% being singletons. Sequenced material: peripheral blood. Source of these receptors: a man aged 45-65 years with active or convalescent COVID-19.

CDR3 residues: CASSPSRDRHYSNQPQHF. The CDR3 DNA reads TGTGCCAGCAGCCCATCCCGGGACAGGCACTATAGCAATCAGCCCCAGCATTTT. J is TRBJ1-5 and V is TRBV13, with 8 bases that match TRBD1. V was pared by 5 bases and J by 0 bases, with 12 bases of the junction left unmatched. The germline CDR1 and CDR2 sequences are PRHDT and FYEKMQ (reference sequence). The CDR3 runs 18 residues.

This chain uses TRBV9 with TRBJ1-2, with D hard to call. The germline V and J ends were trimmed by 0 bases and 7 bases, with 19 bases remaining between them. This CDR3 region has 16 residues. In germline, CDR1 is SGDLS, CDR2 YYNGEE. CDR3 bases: TGTGCCAGCAGCGTAGAGCCGGAGCTAAGGAGTATTGGCTACACCTTC. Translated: CASSVEPELRSIGYTF.

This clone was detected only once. The CDR3 sequence: CASSLGPGGRGTDTQYF. The CDR3 DNA is TGTGCCAGCAGCTTAGGGCCTGGCGGGAGAGGCACAGATACGCAGTATTTT. The chain uses TRBV7-2 and TRBJ2-3, with 7 bases that match TRBD2. This CDR3 comprises 17 residues. CDR1 is SGHTA, CDR2 FQGNSA, per germline. J gave up 1 base and V 1 base, and 8 bases lay outside the gene matches.

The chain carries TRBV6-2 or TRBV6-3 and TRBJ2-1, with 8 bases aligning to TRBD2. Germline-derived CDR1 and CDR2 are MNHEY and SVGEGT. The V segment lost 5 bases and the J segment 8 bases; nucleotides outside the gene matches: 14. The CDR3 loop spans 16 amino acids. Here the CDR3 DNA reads TGTGCCAGCAGTGGTATACCGGGACTAGACGCGGATGAGCAGTTCTTC. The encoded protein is CASSGIPGLDADEQFF.

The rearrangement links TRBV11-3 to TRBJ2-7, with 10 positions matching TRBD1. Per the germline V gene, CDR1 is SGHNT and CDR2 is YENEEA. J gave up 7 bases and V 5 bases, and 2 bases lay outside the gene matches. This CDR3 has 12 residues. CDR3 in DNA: TGTGCCAGCAGCGAGGACAGGGGGGAGCAGTACTTC. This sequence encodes CASSEDRGEQYF.

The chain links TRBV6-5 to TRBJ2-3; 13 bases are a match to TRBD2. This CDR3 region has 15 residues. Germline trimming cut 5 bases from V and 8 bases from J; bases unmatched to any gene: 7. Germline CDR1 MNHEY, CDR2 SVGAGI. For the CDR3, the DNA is TGTGCCAGCAGTACTCGGACTAGCGGGAGATCTACGCAGTATTTT. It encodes CASSTRTSGRSTQYF.

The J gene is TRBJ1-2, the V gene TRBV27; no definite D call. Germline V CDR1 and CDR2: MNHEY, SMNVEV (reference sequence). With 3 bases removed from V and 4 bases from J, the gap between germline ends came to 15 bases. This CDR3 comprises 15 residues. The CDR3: CASSFRPGAGYGYTF. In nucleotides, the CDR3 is TGTGCCAGCAGTTTTCGCCCCGGCGCAGGCTATGGCTACACCTTC.

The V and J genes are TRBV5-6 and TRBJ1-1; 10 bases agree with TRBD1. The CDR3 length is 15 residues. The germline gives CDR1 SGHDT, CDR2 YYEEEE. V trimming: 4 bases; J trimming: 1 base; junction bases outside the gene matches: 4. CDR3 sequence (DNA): TGTGCCAGCAGCAGACAGGGGGCGGGGAACACTGAAGCTTTCTTT. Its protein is CASSRQGAGNTEAFF.

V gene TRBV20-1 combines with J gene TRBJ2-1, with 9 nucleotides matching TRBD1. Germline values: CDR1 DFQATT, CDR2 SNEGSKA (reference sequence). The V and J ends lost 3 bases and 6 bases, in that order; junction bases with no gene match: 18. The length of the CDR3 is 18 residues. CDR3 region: CSASFRDRVHDFSNEQFF. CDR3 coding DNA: TGCAGTGCTAGTTTTCGGGACAGGGTGCACGACTTTTCCAATGAGCAGTTCTTC.

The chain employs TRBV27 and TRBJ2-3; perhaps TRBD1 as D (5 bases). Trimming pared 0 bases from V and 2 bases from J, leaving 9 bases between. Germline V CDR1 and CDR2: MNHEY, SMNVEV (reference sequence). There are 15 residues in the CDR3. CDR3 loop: CASSLSGQITDTQYF. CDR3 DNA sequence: TGTGCCAGCAGTTTATCGGGGCAGATCACAGATACGCAGTATTTT.

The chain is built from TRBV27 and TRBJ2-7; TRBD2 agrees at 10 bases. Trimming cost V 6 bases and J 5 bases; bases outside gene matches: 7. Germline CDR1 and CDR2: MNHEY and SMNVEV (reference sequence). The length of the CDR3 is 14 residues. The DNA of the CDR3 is TGTGCCAGCAGACCTAGCGGGAGAACGAACGAGCAGTACTTC. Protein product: CASRPSGRTNEQYF.

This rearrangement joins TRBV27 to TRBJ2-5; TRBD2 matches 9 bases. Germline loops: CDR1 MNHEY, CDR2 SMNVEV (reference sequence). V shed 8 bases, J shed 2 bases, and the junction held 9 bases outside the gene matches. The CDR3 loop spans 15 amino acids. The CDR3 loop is CASEDSGSKQETQYF. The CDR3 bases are TGTGCCAGCGAAGATAGCGGGAGCAAACAAGAGACCCAGTACTTC.

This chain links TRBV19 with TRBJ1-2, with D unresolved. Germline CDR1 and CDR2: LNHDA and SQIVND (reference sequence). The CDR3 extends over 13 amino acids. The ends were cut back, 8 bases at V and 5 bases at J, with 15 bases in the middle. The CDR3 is CASAANGAYGYTF. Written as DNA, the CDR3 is TGTGCCAGTGCGGCGAATGGAGCTTATGGCTACACCTTC. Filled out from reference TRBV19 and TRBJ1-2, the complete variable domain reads DGGITQSPKYLFRKEGQNVTLSCEQNLNHDAMYWYRQDPGQGLRLIYYSQIVNDFQKGDIAEGYSVSREKKESFPLTVTSAQKNPTAFYLCASAANGAYGYTFGSGTRLTVV.

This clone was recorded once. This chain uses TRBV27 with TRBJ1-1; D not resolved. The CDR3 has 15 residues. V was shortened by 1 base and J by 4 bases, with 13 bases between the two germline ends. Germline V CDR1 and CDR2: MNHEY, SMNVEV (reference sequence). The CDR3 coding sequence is TGTGCCAGCAGTTTATGGCGGGGTCTCGTCACTGAAGCTTTCTTT. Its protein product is CASSLWRGLVTEAFF.

The CDR3 is CASSREGGDEQFF. CDR3 nucleotides: TGCGCCAGCAGCAGGGAGGGAGGGGATGAGCAGTTCTTC. The chain is built from TRBV5-1 and TRBJ2-1; TRBD2 agrees at 7 bases. J lost 8 bases, V lost 4 bases, and 6 bases had no gene match. From germline, CDR1 is SGHRS and CDR2 YFSETQ. This CDR3 spans 13 amino acids.

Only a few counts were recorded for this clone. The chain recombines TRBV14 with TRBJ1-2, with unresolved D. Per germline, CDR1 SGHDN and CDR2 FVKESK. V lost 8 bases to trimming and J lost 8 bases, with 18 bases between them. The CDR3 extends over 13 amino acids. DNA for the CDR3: TGTGCCAGCTCACCGGCGAGGGTGGGGGGCTACACCTTC. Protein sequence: CASSPARVGGYTF.

This CDR3 reads CASSPGPYEQYF. Here the CDR3 DNA reads TGTGCCAGCAGCCCGGGCCCCTACGAGCAGTACTTC. V gene TRBV6-2 or TRBV6-3 combines with J gene TRBJ2-7, with D unresolved. CDR3 length equals 12 residues. Germline lookup yields CDR1 MNHEY and CDR2 SVGEGT. Trimming left V 6 bases short and J 2 bases short, with 8 bases between.

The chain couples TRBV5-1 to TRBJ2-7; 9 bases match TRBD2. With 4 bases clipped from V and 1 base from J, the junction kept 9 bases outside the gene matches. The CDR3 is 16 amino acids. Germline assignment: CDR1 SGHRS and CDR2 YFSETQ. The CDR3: CASSVLSGSQSYEQYF. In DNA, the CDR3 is TGCGCCAGCAGCGTCCTTAGCGGGAGCCAGTCCTACGAGCAGTACTTC.

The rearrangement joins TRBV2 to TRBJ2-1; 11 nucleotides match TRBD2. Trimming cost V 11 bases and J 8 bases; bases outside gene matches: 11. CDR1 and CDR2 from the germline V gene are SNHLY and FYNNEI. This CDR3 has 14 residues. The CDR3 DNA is TGTGCCCGACGGGGACTAGCGGCCACCGATGAGCAGTTCTTC. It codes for CARRGLAATDEQFF.

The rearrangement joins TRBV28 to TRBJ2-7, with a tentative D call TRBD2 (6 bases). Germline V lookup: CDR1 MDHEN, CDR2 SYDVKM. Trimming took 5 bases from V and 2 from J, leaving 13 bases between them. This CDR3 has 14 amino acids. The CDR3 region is CASSGPGRTYEQYF. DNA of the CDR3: TGTGCCAGCAGTGGGCCCGGGAGAACCTACGAGCAGTACTTC.

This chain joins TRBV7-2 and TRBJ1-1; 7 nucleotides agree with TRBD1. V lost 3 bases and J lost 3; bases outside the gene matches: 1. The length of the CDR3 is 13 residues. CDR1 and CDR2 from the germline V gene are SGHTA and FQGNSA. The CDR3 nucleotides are TGTGCCAGCAGCTTCGGACAGGACACTGAAGCTTTCTTT. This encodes CASSFGQDTEAFF.

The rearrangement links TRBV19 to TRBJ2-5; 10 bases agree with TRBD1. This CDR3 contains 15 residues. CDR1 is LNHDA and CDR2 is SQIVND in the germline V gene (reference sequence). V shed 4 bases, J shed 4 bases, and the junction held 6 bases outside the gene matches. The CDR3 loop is CASSTGTGERETQYF. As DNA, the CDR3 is TGTGCCAGTAGTACGGGGACAGGGGAGCGAGAGACCCAGTACTTC.

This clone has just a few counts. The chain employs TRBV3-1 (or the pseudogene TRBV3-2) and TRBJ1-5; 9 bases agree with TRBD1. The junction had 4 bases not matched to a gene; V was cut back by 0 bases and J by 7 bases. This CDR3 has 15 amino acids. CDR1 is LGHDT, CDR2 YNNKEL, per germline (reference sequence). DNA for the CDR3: TGTGCCAGCAGCCAAGATACAGGGGGCCGACAGCCCCAGCATTTT. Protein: CASSQDTGGRQPQHF.

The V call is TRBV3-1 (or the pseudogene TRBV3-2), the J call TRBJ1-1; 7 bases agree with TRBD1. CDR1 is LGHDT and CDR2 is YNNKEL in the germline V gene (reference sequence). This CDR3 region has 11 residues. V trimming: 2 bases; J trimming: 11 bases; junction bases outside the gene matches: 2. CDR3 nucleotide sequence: TGTGCCAGCAGCCAACAGGGGGAGGCTTTCTTT. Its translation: CASSQQGEAFF.

CDR3 sequence: CSARGTAEAFF. In DNA, the CDR3 is TGCAGTGCTAGAGGCACAGCTGAAGCTTTCTTT. The gene calls are TRBV20-1 and TRBJ1-1; no definite D call. The CDR3 is made up of 11 amino acids. V was pared by 1 base and J by 6 bases, with 6 bases between. The germline gives CDR1 DFQATT, CDR2 SNEGSKA (reference sequence).

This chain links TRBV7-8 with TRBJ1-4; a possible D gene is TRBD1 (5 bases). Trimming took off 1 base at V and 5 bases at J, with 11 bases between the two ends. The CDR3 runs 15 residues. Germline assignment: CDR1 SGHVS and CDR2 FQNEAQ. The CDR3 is CASSLVGTINEKLFF. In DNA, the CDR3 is TGTGCCAGCAGCTTAGTCGGGACTATAAATGAAAAACTGTTTTTT.

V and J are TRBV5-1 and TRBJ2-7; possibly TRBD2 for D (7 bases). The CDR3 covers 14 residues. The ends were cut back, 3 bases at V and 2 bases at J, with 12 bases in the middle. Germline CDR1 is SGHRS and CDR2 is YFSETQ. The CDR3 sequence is CASSSQGGAYEQYF. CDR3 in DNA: TGCGCCAGCAGCTCCCAAGGGGGGGCCTACGAGCAGTACTTC.

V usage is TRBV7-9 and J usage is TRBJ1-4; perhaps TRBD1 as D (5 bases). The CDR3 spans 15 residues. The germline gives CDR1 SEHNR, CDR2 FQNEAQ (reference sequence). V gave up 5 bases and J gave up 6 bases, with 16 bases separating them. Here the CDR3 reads CASSPFGGNDEKLFF. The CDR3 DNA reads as TGTGCCAGCAGCCCTTTTGGGGGGAACGATGAAAAACTGTTTTTT.